This entry lists 18 T cell receptor beta chains sequenced from one sample in a study of cytomegalovirus exposure and HLA in healthy donors. Libraries were prepared by immunoSEQ multiplex PCR; TCRdb keeps only in-frame clonotypes and omits some of them. Of tens of thousands of clones in the sample, around 89% are singletons; the top ten hold around 1.7%. The sequenced sample was PBMCs. These receptors were taken from a woman in her late teens or twenties in good health and CMV-seronegative.

This chain connects TRBV12-2 to TRBJ1-5; the tabulated D call, TRBD1, remains unverified against the DNA. TRBV12-2 is a documented pseudogene. This CDR3 spans 13 amino acids. The CDR3 DNA sequence: TGTGCAAGTCGCTCAGCCCCCCAACAGCCCCAGCATTTT. Translation: CASRSAPQQPQHF.

The genes are TRBV10-3 and TRBJ2-1; 11 nucleotides line up with TRBD2. V shed 6 bases, J shed 0 bases, and the junction held 4 bases outside the gene matches. This CDR3 is built from 16 residues. CDR1 is ENHRY, CDR2 SYGVKD, per germline. CDR3 bases: TGTGCCATCAGGCTAGCGGGGGGATACTCCTACAATGAGCAGTTCTTC. Amino acid sequence: CAIRLAGGYSYNEQFF.

J is TRBJ2-3 and V is TRBV4-3; 8 nucleotides match TRBD2. Germline CDR1 and CDR2: LGHNA and YSLEER. CDR3 size: 16 residues. The V gene end was trimmed by 6 bases and the J gene end by 1 base; junction bases not matched to a gene: 9. This CDR3 is CASSQFGRGGTDTQYF. Written as DNA, the CDR3 is TGCGCCAGCAGTCAATTCGGGCGGGGGGGCACAGATACGCAGTATTTT.

The table lists this clone with a count of one. V is TRBV2 and J is TRBJ1-1; D unclear. This CDR3 comprises 10 residues. CDR1 is SNHLY and CDR2 is FYNNEI in the germline V gene. V was trimmed by 6 bases and J by 5 bases, leaving 4 bases between them. As DNA, the CDR3 is TGTGCCAGCAGCGGGACTGAAGCTTTCTTT. Amino acid sequence: CASSGTEAFF.

This chain uses TRBV7-2 with TRBJ1-2, with D unclear. V gave up 0 bases and J gave up 4 bases, with 9 bases separating them. CDR3 size: 14 residues. Per the germline V gene, CDR1 is SGHTA and CDR2 is FQGNSA. CDR3 amino acids: CASSLASRSYGYTF. The CDR3 DNA is TGTGCCAGCAGCTTAGCGAGCAGGTCCTATGGCTACACCTTC.

The rearrangement joins TRBV6-4 to TRBJ2-3, with TRBD2 identical over 11 bases. The CDR3 covers 16 residues. Trimming at V came to 5 bases and at J to 5 bases, leaving 9 bases not matched to a gene. The germline gives CDR1 MRHNA, CDR2 SNTAGT. The CDR3 spells CASSIGLAGGRDTQYF. CDR3 nucleotide sequence: TGTGCCAGCAGTATAGGGCTAGCGGGAGGACGAGATACGCAGTATTTT.

The chain links TRBV10-3 to TRBJ2-7; 7 bases are a match to TRBD2. The germline V gene encodes CDR1 ENHRY and CDR2 SYGVKD. The CDR3 spans 15 residues. J lost 0 bases, V lost 0 bases, and 2 bases had no gene match. CDR3 DNA sequence: TGTGCCATCAGTGAGTCGGCTAGCGGCTCCTACGAGCAGTACTTC. Translated: CAISESASGSYEQYF.

V gene TRBV30 combines with J gene TRBJ1-3; tentatively, D is TRBD1 (5 bases). Germline values: CDR1 GTSNPN, CDR2 SVGIG (reference sequence). This CDR3 has 12 amino acids. In DNA form, the CDR3 reads TGTGCTCGGAGGGGCTCTGGAAACACCATATATTTT. It yields the protein CARRGSGNTIYF.

The chain's CDR3 is CASSGRTSGTSTDTQYF. CDR3 DNA: TGTGCCAGCAGCGGGAGAACTAGCGGCACTAGCACAGATACGCAGTATTTT. The V and J genes are TRBV5-4 and TRBJ2-3; 8 bases are shared with TRBD2. Germline V gene sequence: CDR1 SGHNT, CDR2 YYREEE (reference sequence). With V trimmed by 4 bases and J by 0 bases, 10 bases remained unmatched. CDR3 length equals 17 residues.

The rearrangement joins TRBV19 to TRBJ1-2, with D unresolved. The V end was cut by 2 bases, the J end by 7 bases, with 14 bases between. CDR3 length: 14 residues. Germline values: CDR1 LNHDA, CDR2 SQIVND (reference sequence). CDR3 bases: TGTGCCAGTAGTATAATAGCGGTGATGGGTGGCTACACCTTC. Amino acid sequence: CASSIIAVMGGYTF.

The chain uses TRBV18 and TRBJ1-5, with 8 bases lining up with TRBD1. With 3 bases clipped from V and 7 bases from J, the junction kept 8 bases outside the gene matches. The CDR3 has 15 residues. In germline, CDR1 is KGHSH, CDR2 LQKENI. The CDR3 DNA is TGTGCCAGCTCACCGACAGGGGCAACCCTCCAGCCCCAGCATTTT. It yields the protein CASSPTGATLQPQHF.

CDR3 in amino acids: CASSQVAGGLRAAYEQYF. DNA for the CDR3: TGTGCCAGCAGCCAAGTAGCGGGGGGGCTTAGAGCGGCCTACGAGCAGTACTTC. This chain links TRBV14 with TRBJ2-7; the match to TRBD2 covers 11 bases. From germline, CDR1 is SGHDN and CDR2 FVKESK. J was trimmed by 2 bases and V by 1 base; bases with no gene match: 10. This CDR3 has 18 amino acids.

The chain has TRBV5-1 and TRBJ1-3; maybe TRBD1 (6 bases). The CDR3 extends over 17 amino acids. The V end lost 4 bases, the J end lost 0 bases, and 17 bases lay between the germline ends. Germline CDR1 and CDR2: SGHRS and YFSETQ. Here the CDR3 reads CASSLPGGASSGNTIYF. Written as DNA, the CDR3 is TGCGCCAGCAGCCTCCCTGGGGGGGCAAGCTCTGGAAACACCATATATTTT.

V gene TRBV5-1 combines with J gene TRBJ2-3, with unresolved D. Per germline, CDR1 SGHRS and CDR2 YFSETQ. V was pared by 0 bases and J by 2 bases, with 7 bases between. The CDR3 has 14 amino acids. The DNA for the CDR3 is TGCGCCAGCAGCTTGGAACAGATCACAGATACGCAGTATTTT. Translating it yields CASSLEQITDTQYF.

This clone was seen just once. The V gene is TRBV7-3, the J gene TRBJ2-1; TRBD1 matches 9 bases. The CDR3 runs 17 residues. After removal of 5 bases from V and 2 bases from J, the junction contained 10 bases not matched to a gene. In germline, CDR1 is SGHTA, CDR2 FQGTGA. CDR3 loop: CASSPGTGLLPYNEQFF. CDR3 coding DNA: TGTGCCAGCAGCCCCGGGACAGGGTTACTCCCCTACAATGAGCAGTTCTTC. The variable domain in full, completed from reference TRBV7-3 and TRBJ2-1, reads GAGVSQTPSNKVTEKGKYVELRCDPISGHTALYWYRQSLGQGPEFLIYFQGTGAADDSGLPNDRFFAVRPEGSVSTLKIQRTERGDSAVYLCASSPGTGLLPYNEQFFGPGTRLTVL.

The rearrangement joins TRBV2 to TRBJ1-5, with 8 bases fitting TRBD1. The J segment lost 2 bases and the V segment lost 6 bases, leaving 9 bases of the junction unmatched. Germline values: CDR1 SNHLY, CDR2 FYNNEI. The CDR3 runs to 16 residues. CDR3 residues: CASSLPRGRGNQPQHF. The CDR3 nucleotides are TGTGCCAGCAGCCTACCCAGGGGGCGCGGCAATCAGCCCCAGCATTTT.

V gene TRBV28 combines with J gene TRBJ2-1, with a weak D call TRBD2 (5 bases). Per the germline V gene, CDR1 is MDHEN and CDR2 is SYDVKM. The CDR3 contains 15 residues. V was clipped by 9 bases and J by 15 bases, with 30 bases between them. The CDR3 loop reads CASPPSGKINPGSFF. As DNA, the CDR3 is TGTGCCAGTCCCCCGTCCGGCAAAATTAATCCGGGATCGTTCTTC.

This chain connects TRBV28 to TRBJ2-1; D is possibly TRBD1 (5 bases). V shed 3 bases and J shed 9 bases, with 12 bases lying between them. The CDR3 has 13 amino acids. CDR1 and CDR2 (germline): MDHEN, SYDVKM. CDR3 coding DNA: TGTGCCAGCAGTTTGTCACAGGTGCCTGAGCAGTTCTTC. It codes for CASSLSQVPEQFF.